The clone carrying this T cell receptor beta chain is identified as medium-sized from frequency. Its specificity is unknown. The data belong to a study of synovial regulatory T cells in juvenile arthritis. The iaTreg subset was defined as HLA-DR+ Treg cells. Study-wide points: Inflammation-associated Treg cells in blood had less TCR diversity than the remaining blood Treg cells. Across patients, iaTreg TCR repertoires were mostly private, partly shared with synovial Teff and blood CPL. Synovial Tregs shared more CDR3 sequences with iaTregs than other blood Tregs.

CDR3 length: 15 amino acids. Nucleotide data are not available. The V gene's germline CDR1 is SSHAT and CDR2 FNYEAQ (reference sequence). Profiled with immunoSEQ multiplex PCR; TCRdb holds only in-frame clones, not every one. Here the sample table reports fewer than 1,200 clones. The TCR sequence derives from a donor younger than 30 with juvenile idiopathic arthritis. The specimen sequenced was Treg cells from blood. Specified subset: HLA-DR+ inflammation-associated blood Treg cells. This sequence joins TRBV7-7 and TRBJ2-5; TCRdb gives TRBD2 as the D gene, but with no DNA this cannot be confirmed. The CDR3 region is CASSPGLAAQETQYF.